Listed below are T cell receptor beta chains from one sample, sequenced in a study of T cell clusters in autoimmune cytopenias. TCRdb reanalyzed the multiplex PCR reads, giving one entry per CDR3 protein sequence and no DNA. The sample includes around 1,600 distinct CDR3 sequences. Sequenced sample: peripheral blood. The source of these receptors is a human donor with an autoimmune cytopenia, with autoimmune hepatitis or in good health (not recorded which). CDR3s include the opening cysteine and the closing phenylalanine or tryptophan. Size is omitted from some rows. Given values are once, few, many or a class for expanded clones.

abundance,j_gene,v_gene,CDR3aa
medium-sized,TRBJ2-2,TRBV19,CASSGVFPGELFF
.,TRBJ2-7,TRBV18,CASSPPGQGIEVWEQYF
medium-sized,TRBJ2-1,TRBV27,CASSVLGNEQFF
.,TRBJ1-6,TRBV20-1,CSAAVPGASSYNSPLHF
medium-sized,TRBJ1-3,TRBV7-6,CASSLKGRTGAGNTIYF
medium-sized,TRBJ2-2,TRBV6-5,CASSTTGVGELFF
medium-sized,TRBJ2-4,TRBV6-5,CASSVALGGENIQYF
.,TRBJ2-5,TRBV10-3,CAISESEGPHQETQYF
.,TRBJ2-2,TRBV12-3/TRBV12-4,CASSLEGNTGELFF
medium-sized,TRBJ2-1,TRBV29-1,CSVPAGGTNEQFF
medium-sized,TRBJ2-1,TRBV5-6,CASSLDWDNLYNEQFF
medium-sized,TRBJ2-7,TRBV6-1,CAAWDLVDAYEQYF
.,TRBJ2-7,TRBV5-8,CASSATGQAYEQYF
.,TRBJ2-3,TRBV5-6,CASSLLQGGGTDTQYF
medium-sized,TRBJ1-6,TRBV6-5,CASSWGTGANSPLHF
.,TRBJ2-1,TRBV19,CASTTRVGLTSGRHNEQFF
medium-sized,TRBJ2-1,TRBV12-3/TRBV12-4,CASSLDRSNEQFF
.,TRBJ2-3,TRBV27,CASSLWGSTDTQYF
large,TRBJ2-7,TRBV5-4,CASSLVGSGSHEQYF
.,TRBJ2-3,TRBV12-3/TRBV12-4,CASSLGASGRATDTQYF
medium-sized,TRBJ2-7,TRBV19,CASTAGGSREQYF
medium-sized,TRBJ2-5,TRBV5-6,CASTQTWAEQETQYF
medium-sized,TRBJ2-1,TRBV6-5,CASSYSHSLLAGGHNEQFF
medium-sized,TRBJ2-1,TRBV7-9,CASSSGQGSYNEQFF
.,TRBJ1-1,TRBV2,CASSVSRGFAEAFF
.,TRBJ2-5,TRBV18,CASSPPSRAETQYF
.,TRBJ1-2,TRBV12-3/TRBV12-4,CASSLVGRAANYGYTF
.,TRBJ2-5,TRBV5-6,CASSSGPSSLGETQYF
.,TRBJ2-3,TRBV6-5,CASRPLLGSGSTQYF
.,TRBJ1-2,TRBV5-1,CASTTRGQGNYGYTF
.,TRBJ1-1,TRBV6-5,CASSYSQGNTEAFF
.,TRBJ2-3,TRBV5-5,CASSLRRESDTQYF
medium-sized,TRBJ2-3,TRBV29-1,CSVGPAGGVTDTQYF
medium-sized,TRBJ1-4,TRBV6-6,CASNRGGEKLFF
medium-sized,TRBJ1-4,TRBV6-5,CASSEGDTYYEKLFF
medium-sized,TRBJ1-4,TRBV5-5,CASSRTGREANEKLFF
.,TRBJ2-7,TRBV6-1,CASSAPRTGLSYELYF
.,TRBJ1-6,TRBV6-5,CASSRNRQGLNSPLHF
medium-sized,TRBJ2-3,TRBV10-3,CAISGLVTQYF
.,TRBJ1-4,TRBV18,CASSPTSRGYEKLFF
.,TRBJ1-1,TRBV12-3/TRBV12-4,CASSLGGQGVYTEAFF
medium-sized,TRBJ2-7,TRBV6-4,CASSEGLGSARQYF
medium-sized,TRBJ2-7,TRBV15,CATSRARSGTYEQYF
medium-sized,TRBJ2-7,TRBV6-5,CASSPSVSYEQYF
.,TRBJ2-3,TRBV5-1,CASSFLTDTQYF
medium-sized,TRBJ1-6,TRBV5-6,CASSLGQNSPLHF
.,TRBJ1-1,TRBV19,CASSHLSMNTEAFF